The 26 T cell receptor beta chains in this list originate from one sample, sequenced in a study of blood T cell repertoires in COVID-19. Using immunoSEQ multiplex PCR, the repertoire was profiled, and TCRdb retains in-frame clones only, with some absent. The sample holds about 200,000 clones; about 78% are singletons and the top ten take around 5.8%. Material: peripheral blood. The source is a woman between 70 and 85 years old with acute or convalescent COVID-19.

The chain couples TRBV18 to TRBJ2-3; no firm D call. Germline CDR1 reads KGHSH; CDR2 reads LQKENI. This CDR3 comprises 12 residues. The V and J ends lost 2 bases and 11 bases respectively, with 11 bases between them. The CDR3 DNA is TGTGCCAGCTCACCAGGCCTTGGTGAGCAGTATTTT. It translates to CASSPGLGEQYF.

A single count supports this clone. The V and J genes are TRBV4-1 and TRBJ2-7, with unresolved D. Deletions cut 0 bases from V and 3 bases from J, with 9 bases between. Per germline, CDR1 MGHRA and CDR2 YSYEKL. This CDR3 is 14 amino acids long. As DNA, the CDR3 is TGCGCCAGCAGCCAAGAACCGGGTTTCTACGAGCAGTACTTC. Residues: CASSQEPGFYEQYF.

The chain combines TRBV7-6 with TRBJ1-6; D call uncertain. Germline V gene sequence: CDR1 SGHVS, CDR2 FNYEAQ. Between the trimmed V and J ends, which lost 5 bases and 0 bases, there was a span of 11 bases. This CDR3 comprises 16 residues. The CDR3 nucleotides are TGTGCCAGCAGCCCCACCCCGAGCTCCTATAATTCACCCCTCCACTTT. It is translated as CASSPTPSSYNSPLHF.

V and J are TRBV6-5 and TRBJ1-3, with D unclear. CDR1 is MNHEY and CDR2 is SVGAGI in the germline V gene. The V and J ends lost 10 bases and 2 bases respectively, with 12 bases between them. The CDR3 length is 13 residues. This chain's CDR3 is CATYSRAGNTIYF. The CDR3 DNA follows: TGTGCCACCTACTCGCGGGCTGGAAACACCATATATTTT.

The rearrangement uses TRBV21-1 and TRBJ1-6. TRBV21-1 has pseudogene status. The CDR3 runs to 11 residues. The CDR3 reads CASEANSPLHF. The CDR3 coding sequence is TGTGCCAGCGAGGCGAATTCACCCCTCCACTTT.

The CDR3 DNA reads TGTGCCACCAGTGATGGGGGGTGGACCAACACCGGGGAGCTGTTTTTT. Protein sequence: CATSDGGWTNTGELFF. The chain is built from TRBV24-1 and TRBJ2-2, with D possibly being TRBD2 (6 bases). Germline CDR1 reads KGHDR; CDR2 reads SFDVKD. The CDR3 sequence is 16 residues long. Trimming stripped 3 bases from V and 2 bases from J, with 12 bases between.

The V call is TRBV27, the J call TRBJ2-1; TRBD1 is a possible D gene (6 bases). V was trimmed by 1 base and J by 6 bases, leaving 16 bases between them. The CDR3 spans 16 residues. Germline V gene sequence: CDR1 MNHEY, CDR2 SMNVEV (reference sequence). CDR3 residues: CASSLFPPTGSNEQFF. The CDR3, as DNA: TGTGCCAGCAGTTTATTCCCCCCTACAGGGAGCAATGAGCAGTTCTTC.

This clone was observed a few times. This chain connects TRBV14 to TRBJ1-1, with TRBD1 identical over 10 bases. CDR3 length: 17 amino acids. V dropped 4 bases and J dropped 1; count of bases not matched to a gene: 9. Germline V lookup: CDR1 SGHDN, CDR2 FVKESK. CDR3 nucleotide sequence: TGTGCCAGCAGCCGTTCCGGGACAGGGGTACGGAACACTGAAGCTTTCTTT. Translating it yields CASSRSGTGVRNTEAFF. The full variable domain, completed using reference TRBV14 and TRBJ1-1, is EAGVTQFPSHSVIEKGQTVTLRCDPISGHDNLYWYRRVMGKEIKFLLHFVKESKQDESGMPNNRFLAERTGGTYSTLKVQPAELEDSGVYFCASSRSGTGVRNTEAFFGQGTRLTVV.

This sequence joins TRBV24-1 and TRBJ2-5; TRBD1 aligns across 9 bases. The CDR3 is made up of 15 amino acids. The V gene's germline CDR1 is KGHDR and CDR2 SFDVKD. V shed 3 bases, J shed 5 bases, and the junction held 6 bases outside the gene matches. The CDR3: CATSDATGGWETQYF. CDR3 in DNA: TGTGCCACCAGTGATGCCACAGGGGGCTGGGAGACCCAGTACTTC.

This chain uses TRBV7-9 with TRBJ1-2; no definite D call. The length of the CDR3 is 13 residues. The V end lost 3 bases, the J end lost 4 bases, and 9 bases lay between the germline ends. Germline V gives CDR1 SEHNR, CDR2 FQNEAQ (reference sequence). CDR3 sequence (DNA): TGTGCCAGCAGCTTCGGGGTTTCCTATGGCTACACCTTC. Protein product: CASSFGVSYGYTF.

The CDR3 DNA sequence: TGTGCCAGCACCACGATGAGCGGGGGCGGTGGAAACACCATATATTTT. Its translation: CASTTMSGGGGNTIYF. The chain carries TRBV3-1 (or the pseudogene TRBV3-2) and TRBJ1-3, with D possibly TRBD1 on 6 matching bases. Deletions cut 7 bases from V and 3 bases from J, with 19 bases between. The CDR3 contains 16 residues. Germline V gene data show CDR1 as LGHDT and CDR2 as YNNKEL (reference sequence).

The chain has TRBV10-3 and TRBJ2-7; 7 bases match TRBD2. This CDR3 is 15 amino acids long. The germline CDR1 and CDR2 sequences are ENHRY and SYGVKD. V dropped 4 bases and J dropped 1; count of bases not matched to a gene: 7. The CDR3 nucleotides read TGTGCCATCAGTGGCGGGAGTGATCGGTCCTACGAGCAGTACTTC. Its protein product is CAISGGSDRSYEQYF.

This clone has just a few counts. The chain carries TRBV7-2 and TRBJ2-1; 9 bases map to TRBD2. Germline-derived CDR1 and CDR2 are SGHTA and FQGNSA. Trimming removed 0 bases from V and 9 bases from J; junction bases left unmatched: 18. CDR3 length equals 19 residues. CDR3 bases: TGTGCCAGCAGCTTAGCGGGTAGTGCGGGAGGGCAGCGTGGGGGTGAGCAGTTCTTC. Protein sequence: CASSLAGSAGGQRGGEQFF.

This chain joins TRBV19 and TRBJ2-2, with TRBD2 identical over 13 bases. After removal of 5 bases from V and 3 bases from J, the junction contained 9 bases not matched to a gene. Germline values: CDR1 LNHDA, CDR2 SQIVND (reference sequence). The CDR3 loop spans 18 amino acids. This CDR3 is CASSRTSGRAGDTGELFF. The CDR3 nucleotides read TGTGCCAGTAGTCGTACTAGCGGGAGGGCCGGTGACACCGGGGAGCTGTTTTTT.

The chain combines TRBV6-5 with TRBJ2-3; TRBD2 agrees at 7 bases. This CDR3 contains 15 residues. Germline V gene lookup returns CDR1 MNHEY and CDR2 SVGAGI. The junction had 7 bases not matched to a gene; V was cut back by 6 bases and J by 1 base. The CDR3 sequence is CASSRTSDGTDTQYF. CDR3 DNA sequence: TGTGCCAGCAGCCGTACTAGCGACGGCACAGATACGCAGTATTTT.

V and J are TRBV11-3 and TRBJ2-7, with D tentatively TRBD1 (6 bases). Germline V lookup: CDR1 SGHNT, CDR2 YENEEA. V lost 8 bases and J lost 0, with 20 bases in between. CDR3 length: 16 residues. CDR3 coding DNA: TGTGCCAGCCCTACAGGGAAGGAGATACGCTCCTACGAGCAGTACTTC. Encoded protein: CASPTGKEIRSYEQYF.

This chain joins TRBV11-2 and TRBJ2-1; tentatively, D is TRBD2 (6 bases). Germline V gene data show CDR1 as SGHAT and CDR2 as FQNNGV. This CDR3 comprises 15 residues. V shed 0 bases and J shed 8 bases, with 14 bases lying between them. CDR3 DNA: TGTGCCAGCAGCTTAGATCCGGGAGCAAACTATGAGCAGTTCTTC. Protein product: CASSLDPGANYEQFF.

The chain couples TRBV20-1 to TRBJ1-1; tentatively, D is TRBD1 (5 bases). CDR3 length: 14 residues. Germline lookup yields CDR1 DFQATT and CDR2 SNEGSKA (reference sequence). V was clipped by 3 bases and J by 1 base, with 12 bases between them. CDR3 bases: TGCAGTGCTAGTCCGGCAGGGTCGAACACTGAAGCTTTCTTT. It codes for CSASPAGSNTEAFF.

CDR3 amino acids: CASSQVGTRPNGYTF. The CDR3 coding sequence is TGCGCCAGCAGCCAAGTCGGGACTCGGCCTAATGGCTACACCTTC. This chain joins TRBV4-1 and TRBJ1-2; perhaps TRBD1 as D (5 bases). Germline CDR1 and CDR2: MGHRA and YSYEKL. The V end lost 1 base, the J end lost 6 bases, and 15 bases lay between the germline ends. The CDR3 extends over 15 amino acids.

V and J are TRBV3-1 (or the pseudogene TRBV3-2) and TRBJ1-5, with a possible D match to TRBD1 (6 bases). The CDR3 has 14 amino acids. V dropped 1 base and J dropped 3 bases, with 7 bases sitting between them. CDR1 and CDR2 from the germline V gene are LGHDT and YNNKEL (reference sequence). CDR3 loop: CASSQGTDNQPQHF. CDR3 in DNA: TGTGCCAGCAGCCAAGGGACAGACAATCAGCCCCAGCATTTT.

The chain employs TRBV5-1 and TRBJ2-7, with 11 nucleotides matching TRBD2. The V and J ends lost 0 bases and 0 bases, in that order; junction bases with no gene match: 5. The CDR3 length is 17 residues. Germline V gives CDR1 SGHRS, CDR2 YFSETQ. The CDR3 DNA sequence: TGCGCCAGCAGCTTGGTTCCCCTAGCGGGAGGCTCCTACGAGCAGTACTTC. Its protein product is CASSLVPLAGGSYEQYF.

The chain combines TRBV6-6 with TRBJ2-7; no firm D call. The CDR3 is 15 amino acids. V gave up 0 bases and J gave up 3 bases, with 12 bases separating them. The V gene's germline CDR1 is MNHNY and CDR2 SVGAGI (reference sequence). CDR3 bases: TGTGCCAGCAGTTACTCGAGAGACCGACTCTACGAGCAGTACTTC. This sequence encodes CASSYSRDRLYEQYF.

This chain connects TRBV7-9 to TRBJ2-2; a weak D match, TRBD2 (7 bases). V lost 7 bases to trimming and J lost 3 bases, with 18 bases between them. Looked up from germline, CDR1 is SEHNR and CDR2 is FQNEAQ (reference sequence). This CDR3 region has 16 residues. CDR3 DNA sequence: TGTGCCAGCATACAAGCAGAGGGGGGGTACACCGGGGAGCTGTTTTTT. Translating gives CASIQAEGGYTGELFF.

The rearrangement joins TRBV4-1 to TRBJ2-2, with 14 bases fitting TRBD2. V gave up 0 bases and J gave up 7 bases; unmatched junction bases: 7. The CDR3 has 18 residues. The V gene's germline CDR1 is MGHRA and CDR2 YSYEKL. The CDR3 DNA is TGCGCCAGCAGCCAAGATCCCGGACTAGCGGGAGGAGGCGGGGAGCTGTTTTTT. This codes for CASSQDPGLAGGGGELFF.

This clone was counted once. This chain connects TRBV15 to TRBJ2-7; maybe TRBD1 (6 bases). Trimming left V 3 bases short and J 3 bases short, with 18 bases between. CDR3 length: 16 amino acids. Germline V gene lookup returns CDR1 LNHNV and CDR2 YYDKDF (reference sequence). The CDR3 loop is CATSSFEAGRGYEQYF. CDR3 in DNA: TGTGCCACCAGCAGCTTCGAGGCGGGCAGGGGCTACGAGCAGTACTTC.

This chain joins TRBV28 and TRBJ1-2, with no clear D. Trimming shortened V by 5 bases and J by 3 bases, and 13 bases separated the two germline ends. CDR1 and CDR2 from the germline V gene are MDHEN and SYDVKM. CDR3 size: 14 residues. The DNA of the CDR3 is TGTGCCAGCAGTGCGGAAGGGAGGGACTATGGCTACACCTTC. This sequence encodes CASSAEGRDYGYTF.